This T cell receptor (beta chain) was retrieved from a study of T cells in Graves' hyperthyroidism and ophthalmopathy. RNA transcripts provided the source from which TCR beta CDR3 regions were amplified. First-round RT-PCR with HTBI primers amplified the TCR CDR3 region. Using its own MiXCR run on the multiplex PCR reads, TCRdb lists one record per CDR3 protein. The sample lists about 540,000 distinct CDR3 sequences; 46% were seen once. V lost 5 bases, J lost 2 bases, and 4 bases stayed unmatched. There are 13 residues in the CDR3. CDR1 and CDR2 (germline): DFQATT, SNEGSKA (reference sequence). There are many counts of this clonotype.

This chain uses TRBV20-1 with TRBJ1-1, with TRBD1 matching 8 bases. Material: peripheral blood or thyroid tissue (not recorded which). This TCR derives from a woman younger than 30 with Graves' hyperthyroidism. The CDR3 region is CSALTGENTEAFF. In DNA, the CDR3 is TGCAGTGCTCTGACAGGGGAAAACACTGAAGCTTTCTTT.